One sample yielded the 32 T cell receptor beta chains listed below, sequenced in a study of cytomegalovirus exposure and HLA in healthy donors. Researchers ran the PCR with 60 Vbeta and 13 Jbeta primers. Clones were read by immunoSEQ multiplex PCR, and TCRdb kept only the in-frame ones, dropping some. The table lists a few hundred thousand clones, around 79% of them singletons. Sequenced sample: PBMCs. The receptor source for this set is a girl under 10 years old in good health and CMV-seronegative.

The chain recombines TRBV6-1 with TRBJ2-5; 11 bases map to TRBD2. Losses at the gene ends were 4 bases for V and 5 bases for J; bases not matched to a gene: 9. CDR3 length: 16 amino acids. The germline gives CDR1 MNHNS, CDR2 SASEGT. The CDR3 here is CASSGTGLAAWETQYF. The CDR3 DNA follows: TGTGCCAGCAGTGGAACGGGACTAGCGGCGTGGGAGACCCAGTACTTC.

The CDR3 spells CASSPGLDYEQYF. The CDR3 DNA is TGTGCCAGCAGCCCTGGACTAGACTACGAGCAGTACTTC. The chain recombines TRBV7-7 with TRBJ2-7; 7 bases align to TRBD2. The CDR3 contains 13 residues. Germline CDR1 SSHAT, CDR2 FNYEAQ (reference sequence). Unmatched junction bases numbered 4, after V lost 5 bases and J lost 3 bases.

The chain employs TRBV7-2 and TRBJ1-2; D ambiguous. The CDR3 extends over 13 amino acids. V was cut by 6 bases and J by 4 bases, with 12 bases left in between. Per germline, CDR1 SGHTA and CDR2 FQGNSA. CDR3 amino acids: CASSLSGSYGYTF. The CDR3 nucleotides read TGTGCCAGCAGTCTCAGTGGGAGCTATGGCTACACCTTC.

V and J are TRBV5-1 and TRBJ2-1; weak D call: TRBD1 (5 bases). V was pared by 0 bases and J by 4 bases, with 14 bases between. Germline CDR1 SGHRS, CDR2 YFSETQ. The CDR3 is 16 residues long. DNA of the CDR3: TGCGCCAGCAGCTTGGGCCAGGGTCGGGTTTACAATGAGCAGTTCTTC. This codes for CASSLGQGRVYNEQFF.

The V and J genes are TRBV7-8 and TRBJ2-1, with 7 positions matching TRBD2. V was clipped by 3 bases and J by 3 bases; unmatched bases: 8. Germline CDR1 and CDR2: SGHVS and FQNEAQ. There are 16 residues in the CDR3. The CDR3 coding sequence is TGTGCCAGCAGCTTCCAGATAGCGGGTGACTACAATGAGCAGTTCTTC. Encoded protein: CASSFQIAGDYNEQFF.

This sequence joins TRBV4-1 and TRBJ2-3; D is uncertain. The germline V and J ends were trimmed by 4 bases and 2 bases, with 16 bases remaining between them. CDR1 and CDR2 (germline): MGHRA, YSYEKL. CDR3 size: 16 residues. This CDR3 reads CASSPAMGPDTDTQYF. CDR3 in DNA: TGCGCCAGCAGCCCCGCTATGGGCCCTGACACAGATACGCAGTATTTT.

This chain uses TRBV5-1 with TRBJ2-3; D is possibly TRBD1 (7 bases). The V gene lost 3 bases and the J gene lost 0 bases, with 14 bases spanning the gap. Germline V gene lookup returns CDR1 SGHRS and CDR2 YFSETQ. This CDR3 comprises 16 residues. The CDR3 region has the DNA TGCGCCAGCAGCTCCCAGGGGGGCGTAAGCACAGATACGCAGTATTTT. Amino acids: CASSSQGGVSTDTQYF.

The V call is TRBV5-6, the J call TRBJ2-1; 8 nucleotides line up with TRBD1. CDR1 SGHDT and CDR2 YYEEEE come from the germline V gene. Trimming cost V 5 bases and J 5 bases; bases outside gene matches: 9. This CDR3 is 15 amino acids long. The CDR3 DNA is TGTGCCAGCAGTTGGTTCCAGGGGGCCCACAATGAGCAGTTCTTC. Its translation is CASSWFQGAHNEQFF.

The rearrangement links TRBV7-3 to TRBJ2-2; 9 nucleotides line up with TRBD1. Germline V gene data show CDR1 as SGHTA and CDR2 as FQGTGA. This CDR3 region has 17 residues. V was pared by 5 bases and J by 8 bases, with 15 bases of the junction left unmatched. In nucleotides, the CDR3 is TGTGCCAGCAGCAAGACAGGGGGATCGGGGTTAGCGGGGGAGCTGTTTTTT. Protein: CASSKTGGSGLAGELFF.

This chain links TRBV7-9 with TRBJ2-7; 10 bases align to TRBD1. V lost 10 bases to trimming and J lost 1 base; unmatched junction nucleotides: 4. This CDR3 spans 13 amino acids. Germline values: CDR1 SEHNR, CDR2 FQNEAQ (reference sequence). The CDR3 loop reads CATGTGESYEQYF. CDR3 nucleotides: TGTGCCACAGGGACAGGGGAGTCCTACGAGCAGTACTTC.

This clone showed up just once. The germline gene is not matched at one end of the junction; a read error may be the cause. The CDR3 DNA is TGTGCCGGCAGCGTAGATCCCGGGATGGGCTACAATGAGCAGTTCTTC. Residues: CAGSVDPGMGYNEQFF. The rearrangement joins TRBV9 to TRBJ2-1; D is possibly TRBD2 (5 bases). This CDR3 spans 16 amino acids. Germline assignment: CDR1 SGDLS and CDR2 YYNGEE.

The chain carries TRBV5-6 and TRBJ1-3; no clear D. Trimming left V 0 bases short and J 4 bases short, with 8 bases between. The germline gives CDR1 SGHDT, CDR2 YYEEEE. The CDR3 contains 14 residues. The DNA for the CDR3 is TGTGCCAGCAGCTTGGACCACAGAGGAAACACCATATATTTT. This translates into CASSLDHRGNTIYF.

The V and J genes are TRBV5-1 and TRBJ1-2, with TRBD1 matching 7 bases. From germline, CDR1 is SGHRS and CDR2 YFSETQ. The CDR3 runs 14 residues. V lost 0 bases, J lost 5 bases, and 4 bases stayed unmatched. The CDR3 bases are TGCGCCAGCAGCTTGGCCGCAGGGGGTTATGGCTACACCTTC. Translated: CASSLAAGGYGYTF.

This chain connects TRBV5-1 to TRBJ2-5, with 8 bases aligning to TRBD2. The junction had 5 bases not matched to a gene; V was cut back by 0 bases and J by 4 bases. Germline V gives CDR1 SGHRS, CDR2 YFSETQ. This CDR3 region has 15 residues. CDR3 sequence (DNA): TGCGCCAGCAGCTTGGTTCGGGGGGGCCGAGAGACCCAGTACTTC. This codes for CASSLVRGGRETQYF.

The chain has TRBV30 and TRBJ2-2; 9 positions match TRBD2. The germline gives CDR1 GTSNPN, CDR2 SVGIG (reference sequence). The CDR3 runs 15 residues. Trimming at V came to 4 bases and at J to 2 bases, leaving 5 bases not matched to a gene. The CDR3 loop reads CAWKSLAGNTGELFF. The CDR3 bases are TGTGCCTGGAAGTCTCTAGCGGGAAACACCGGGGAGCTGTTTTTT.

In this sample, this clone turned up once. The chain uses TRBV7-9 and TRBJ1-2; no definite D call. There are 12 residues in the CDR3. Germline CDR1 and CDR2: SEHNR and FQNEAQ (reference sequence). The V and J ends lost 1 base and 13 bases respectively, with 13 bases between them. CDR3 amino acids: CASSLGGSQSTF. CDR3 nucleotide sequence: TGTGCCAGCAGCTTAGGCGGCAGCCAAAGCACCTTC.

The chain employs TRBV25-1 and TRBJ1-1; 8 bases fit TRBD1. From germline, CDR1 is MGHDK and CDR2 SYGVNS. V gave up 0 bases and J gave up 11 bases; unmatched junction bases: 5. The CDR3 has 13 residues. The CDR3 loop is CASSEYDHRGAFF. In DNA, the CDR3 is TGTGCCAGCAGTGAATACGATCACAGGGGGGCTTTCTTT.

The rearrangement links TRBV5-4 to TRBJ1-2; 12 nucleotides line up with TRBD1. The CDR3 is 15 amino acids. J gave up 6 bases and V 2 bases, and 5 bases lay outside the gene matches. Germline-derived CDR1 and CDR2 are SGHNT and YYREEE (reference sequence). The CDR3 is CASSFRDRGRDGYTF. In DNA form, the CDR3 reads TGTGCCAGCAGCTTCCGGGACAGGGGGCGGGATGGCTACACCTTC.

The chain carries TRBV6-1 and TRBJ2-3, with 10 nucleotides matching TRBD2. Trimming took 4 bases from V and 4 from J; bases not matched to a gene: 5. This CDR3 is 15 amino acids long. From germline, CDR1 is MNHNS and CDR2 SASEGT. The CDR3 DNA reads as TGTGCCAGCAGTGTTGCAGCGGGAGGGCCAGATACGCAGTATTTT. This codes for CASSVAAGGPDTQYF.

V gene TRBV5-6 combines with J gene TRBJ1-1, with 8 positions matching TRBD1. The CDR3 has 14 residues. Germline trimming cut 4 bases from V and 1 base from J; bases unmatched to any gene: 3. Germline lookup yields CDR1 SGHDT and CDR2 YYEEEE. CDR3 nucleotide sequence: TGTGCCAGCAGCCGCGGGACAGGGAACACTGAAGCTTTCTTT. It codes for CASSRGTGNTEAFF.

The chain links TRBV11-2 to TRBJ1-1; 8 bases are shared with TRBD1. With 4 bases clipped from V and 10 bases from J, the junction kept 11 bases outside the gene matches. In germline, CDR1 is SGHAT, CDR2 FQNNGV. This CDR3 contains 14 residues. DNA for the CDR3: TGTGCCAGCAGCTCATCAGACAGGGGAGGTAGAGCTTTCTTT. It translates to CASSSSDRGGRAFF.

The chain combines TRBV2 with TRBJ2-1; D unresolved. The V end lost 6 bases, the J end lost 5 bases, and 8 bases lay between the germline ends. Germline lookup yields CDR1 SNHLY and CDR2 FYNNEI. The CDR3 has 12 amino acids. Here the CDR3 reads CASSDLNNEQFF. DNA of the CDR3: TGTGCCAGCAGCGATCTAAACAATGAGCAGTTCTTC. The complete variable domain, with remaining parts taken from reference TRBV2 and TRBJ2-1, reads EPEVTQTPSHQVTQMGQEVILRCVPISNHLYFYWYRQILGQKVEFLVSFYNNEISEKSEIFDDQFSVERPDGSNFTLKIRSTKLEDSAMYFCASSDLNNEQFFGPGTRLTVL.

The chain uses TRBV7-9 and TRBJ1-3; weak D call: TRBD1 (5 bases). The V and J ends lost 5 bases and 4 bases respectively, with 15 bases between them. Germline CDR1 SEHNR, CDR2 FQNEAQ (reference sequence). The CDR3 is 15 amino acids. The DNA for the CDR3 is TGTGCCAGCAGCCGGCAGGGCGTCGGGGGAAACACCATATATTTT. Protein product: CASSRQGVGGNTIYF.

The chain recombines TRBV4-2 with TRBJ2-7, with 9 bases lining up with TRBD2. The CDR3 runs to 16 residues. Germline V gene sequence: CDR1 LGHNA, CDR2 YNFKEQ. J was trimmed by 4 bases and V by 1 base; bases with no gene match: 8. The CDR3 DNA sequence: TGTGCCAGCAGCCAAGGGGCGGGGGGGATTTTTTACGAGCAGTACTTC. Its translation is CASSQGAGGIFYEQYF.

The CDR3 region is CASSSNQGAYEQYF. The CDR3 DNA reads TGTGCCAGCAGCTCTAATCAGGGGGCCTACGAGCAGTACTTC. This sequence joins TRBV7-6 and TRBJ2-7; 7 bases are a match to TRBD1. The CDR3 extends over 14 amino acids. Trimming removed 4 bases from V and 2 bases from J; junction bases left unmatched: 5. The germline V gene encodes CDR1 SGHVS and CDR2 FNYEAQ.

This chain joins TRBV5-1 and TRBJ2-1; 8 positions match TRBD1. V was pared by 4 bases and J by 7 bases, with 13 bases of the junction left unmatched. The CDR3 is made up of 16 amino acids. In germline, CDR1 is SGHRS, CDR2 YFSETQ. The CDR3 is CASSRNPGTGANEQFF. The DNA of the CDR3 is TGCGCCAGCAGCCGGAACCCCGGGACAGGAGCTAATGAGCAGTTCTTC.

This clone was counted once. The junction departs from germline at one end; a sequencing error may be responsible. CDR3 sequence reads: CAWGFRETEFF. CDR3 in DNA: TGTGCCTGGGGATTCAGGGAAACAGAATTTTTT. The V call is TRBV30, the J call TRBJ1-1, with D tentatively TRBD1 (5 bases). CDR3 length equals 11 residues. Germline V gene sequence: CDR1 GTSNPN, CDR2 SVGIG (reference sequence).

The V and J genes are TRBV5-6 and TRBJ1-2, with TRBD1 as a possible D gene (6 bases). The CDR3 has 14 residues. Trimming took 4 bases from V and 4 from J, leaving 14 bases between them. Germline V lookup: CDR1 SGHDT, CDR2 YYEEEE. This CDR3 is CASSPTGRVYGYTF. The CDR3 DNA follows: TGTGCCAGCAGCCCGACAGGTCGGGTCTATGGCTACACCTTC.

CDR3: CASSPGGISYEQYF. As DNA, the CDR3 is TGTGCCAGCAGCCCGGGGGGGATTTCCTACGAGCAGTACTTC. The V call is TRBV5-6, the J call TRBJ2-7, with TRBD2 matching over 8 bases. The CDR3 length is 14 residues. Germline assignment: CDR1 SGHDT and CDR2 YYEEEE. With 4 bases clipped from V and 1 base from J, the junction kept 4 bases outside the gene matches. The full variable domain, in which reference TRBV5-6 and TRBJ2-7 provide the parts outside the CDR3, is DAGVTQSPTHLIKTRGQQVTLRCSPKSGHDTVSWYQQALGQGPQFIFQYYEEEERQRGNFPDRFSGHQFPNYSSELNVNALLLGDSALYLCASSPGGISYEQYFGPGTRLTVT.

The chain combines TRBV5-1 with TRBJ2-7, with a weak D call TRBD1 (5 bases). Per the germline V gene, CDR1 is SGHRS and CDR2 is YFSETQ. V gave up 3 bases and J gave up 0 bases, with 10 bases separating them. The CDR3 is 14 amino acids. CDR3 coding DNA: TGCGCCAGCAGCTCCCGACAGCCCTCCTACGAGCAGTACTTC. This gives the protein CASSSRQPSYEQYF.

This rearrangement joins TRBV5-1 to TRBJ1-2; D call uncertain. The CDR3 extends over 13 amino acids. The germline CDR1 and CDR2 sequences are SGHRS and YFSETQ. V lost 0 bases and J lost 4, with 7 bases in between. This CDR3 reads CASSLDDIYGYTF. CDR3 DNA: TGCGCCAGCAGCTTGGACGACATCTATGGCTACACCTTC.

The chain links TRBV9 to TRBJ2-5, with 8 bases matching TRBD2. Germline values: CDR1 SGDLS, CDR2 YYNGEE. The ends lost 0 bases at V and 3 bases at J; junction bases unmatched: 4. The CDR3 has 15 amino acids. CDR3 nucleotide sequence: TGTGCCAGCAGCGTAGACGGGGGGGGCAAAGAGACCCAGTACTTC. It specifies CASSVDGGGKETQYF.